One and the same sample provided the 9 T cell receptor beta chains below, sequenced in a study of spatial heterogeneity in lung cancer. This sample's time point: blood at routine non-recurrence follow-up after resection. From the 5' RACE reads, TCRdb called clonotypes with MiXCR, one entry per CDR3 protein. The sample lists under 150,000 distinct CDR3 sequences; less than 14% were seen once. The sample here was PBMCs, taken at follow-up. These receptors were collected from a female donor with early-stage non-small cell lung cancer.

The J gene is TRBJ2-1, the V gene TRBV5-4, with 9 bases that match TRBD2. The germline V gene encodes CDR1 SGHNT and CDR2 YYREEE (reference sequence). The CDR3 spans 18 residues. After removal of 0 bases from V and 0 bases from J, the junction contained 7 bases not matched to a gene. The CDR3 loop reads CASSLGRLAVSSYNEQFF. DNA for the CDR3: TGTGCCAGCAGCTTGGGGAGACTAGCGGTTAGCTCCTACAATGAGCAGTTCTTC.

This clonotype came up a few times. This rearrangement joins TRBV14 to TRBJ2-1, with D possibly TRBD2 on 6 matching bases. Germline loops: CDR1 SGHDN, CDR2 FVKESK. Trimming shortened V by 5 bases and J by 6 bases, and 14 bases separated the two germline ends. The CDR3 extends over 14 amino acids. In DNA, the CDR3 is TGTGCCAGCAGCTTCGGGAGCCTCTTCAATGAGCAGTTCTTC. Translating it yields CASSFGSLFNEQFF. The full variable domain, completed using reference TRBV14 and TRBJ2-1, is EAGVTQFPSHSVIEKGQTVTLRCDPISGHDNLYWYRRVMGKEIKFLLHFVKESKQDESGMPNNRFLAERTGGTYSTLKVQPAELEDSGVYFCASSFGSLFNEQFFGPGTRLTVL.

The chain carries TRBV12-3 or TRBV12-4 and TRBJ2-2; unclear D gene. The V end was cut by 4 bases, the J end by 6 bases, with 0 bases between. The CDR3 is 10 amino acids. The CDR3 loop is CASSSGELFF. The DNA for the CDR3 is TGTGCCAGCAGTTCCGGGGAGCTGTTTTTT.

This clonotype was counted between two and nine times. V gene TRBV5-1 combines with J gene TRBJ2-5; TRBD2 might be the D (6 bases). This CDR3 region has 13 residues. Germline loops: CDR1 SGHRS, CDR2 YFSETQ. V lost 1 base, J lost 5 bases, and 9 bases lay in between. The CDR3 is CASSLTGDETQYF. The CDR3, as DNA: TGCGCCAGCAGCTTGACGGGGGACGAGACCCAGTACTTC.

CDR3 region: CASRGRSSYNEQFF. The CDR3 DNA reads as TGTGCCAGCAGAGGGAGGAGCTCCTACAATGAGCAGTTCTTC. The rearrangement links TRBV2 to TRBJ2-1, with D possibly being TRBD2 (6 bases). Germline-derived CDR1 and CDR2 are SNHLY and FYNNEI. The CDR3 length is 14 residues. Trimming cost V 6 bases and J 0 bases, with 9 bases left between them.

This clonotype was detected ten times or more. The chain recombines TRBV6-2 or TRBV6-3 with TRBJ1-5, with D possibly matching TRBD1 (6 bases). In germline, CDR1 is MNHEY, CDR2 SVGEGT. This CDR3 has 18 amino acids. V dropped 0 bases and J dropped 3 bases, with 18 bases sitting between them. The CDR3 protein is CASSYSRTAPSYNQPQHF. The CDR3 DNA reads TGTGCCAGCAGTTACTCGCGGACAGCCCCCAGTTACAATCAGCCCCAGCATTTT.

This clonotype was seen a handful of times. The J gene is TRBJ2-5, the V gene TRBV7-7, with 10 bases lining up with TRBD2. Germline V gene sequence: CDR1 SSHAT, CDR2 FNYEAQ (reference sequence). Unmatched junction bases numbered 9, after V lost 4 bases and J lost 4 bases. This CDR3 comprises 16 residues. The DNA for the CDR3 is TGTGCCAGCAGCTCCGATTTTAGCGGGAGGACAGAGACCCAGTACTTC. Its protein product is CASSSDFSGRTETQYF.

This clonotype came up a few times. The rearrangement links TRBV20-1 to TRBJ1-3; D is unresolved. The germline CDR1 and CDR2 sequences are DFQATT and SNEGSKA (reference sequence). The ends were cut back, 0 bases at V and 4 bases at J, with 13 bases in the middle. There are 15 residues in the CDR3. The CDR3 DNA sequence: TGCAGTGCTAGAGACGCCCTGCACCCCGGAAACACCATATATTTT. Translating it yields CSARDALHPGNTIYF.

Concerning this clonotype: A read error may account for a junction end that differs from germline. The CDR3 DNA reads as TGTGCCACCAGTGACCAGTACAATCAGCCCCAGCATTTT. It translates to CATSDQYNQPQHF. The J gene is TRBJ1-5, the V gene TRBV6-2 or TRBV6-3; no clear D gene. The CDR3 is 13 residues long. Looked up from germline, CDR1 is MNHEY and CDR2 is SVGEGT.